The rows below give T cell receptor beta chains drawn from one sample of a study of blood T cell repertoires in COVID-19. Clones were read by immunoSEQ multiplex PCR, and TCRdb kept only the in-frame ones, dropping some. The sample holds more than 200,000 clones; about 88% are singletons and the top ten take around 1.8%. The source material was peripheral blood. The receptor set was obtained from a man aged 25-40 years with active or convalescent COVID-19. The CDR3 runs from the conserved cysteine through the conserved F or W. Fields, in order: V gene, J gene, D gene, clone size, CDR3 length, CDR3 DNA, CDR3 protein. The D gene is left open where the match is weak. A row's size may be missing; if present it is once, few, many or a size class.

V gene: TRBV10-1; J gene: TRBJ1-5; D gene: TRBD1; clone size: -; CDR3 length: 20; CDR3 DNA: TGCGCCAGCAGTGTTCCGGGACAGGGTCCGAGCAAGGGAGAAAATCAGCCCCAGCATTTT; CDR3 protein: CASSVPGQGPSKGENQPQHF
V gene: TRBV30; J gene: TRBJ2-7; D gene: TRBD1; clone size: -; CDR3 length: 11; CDR3 DNA: TGTGCCTGGTCACAGGGGTCCGAGCAGTACTTC; CDR3 protein: CAWSQGSEQYF
V gene: TRBV5-6; J gene: TRBJ1-5; D gene: -; clone size: few; CDR3 length: 15; CDR3 DNA: TGTGCCAGCAGCTTGGGTACAGGGAGCAATCAGCCCCAGCATTTT; CDR3 protein: CASSLGTGSNQPQHF
V gene: TRBV5-1; J gene: TRBJ1-6; D gene: TRBD1; clone size: -; CDR3 length: 17; CDR3 DNA: TGCGCCAGCAGCTGGGGGAACCGGGACAGGGGGAATTCACCCCTCCACTTT; CDR3 protein: CASSWGNRDRGNSPLHF
V gene: TRBV5-8; J gene: TRBJ2-2; D gene: -; clone size: -; CDR3 length: 15; CDR3 DNA: TGTGCCAGCAGCTTGGGAACGGCGAACACCGGGGAGCTGTTTTTT; CDR3 protein: CASSLGTANTGELFF
V gene: TRBV6-5; J gene: TRBJ1-2; D gene: -; clone size: -; CDR3 length: 14; CDR3 DNA: TGTGCCACCGCCGTCGGAGGTACTAACTATGGCTACACCTTC; CDR3 protein: CATAVGGTNYGYTF
V gene: TRBV5-4; J gene: TRBJ1-5; D gene: -; clone size: -; CDR3 length: 15; CDR3 DNA: TGTGCCAGCAGCTTGGCTAGGACAGTAAATCAGCCCCAGCATTTT; CDR3 protein: CASSLARTVNQPQHF
V gene: TRBV25-1; J gene: TRBJ1-2; D gene: -; clone size: -; CDR3 length: 14; CDR3 DNA: TGTGCCAGCAGTGAACCAGGCGTCAACTATGGCTACACCTTC; CDR3 protein: CASSEPGVNYGYTF
V gene: TRBV11-2; J gene: TRBJ1-4; D gene: TRBD1; clone size: -; CDR3 length: 13; CDR3 DNA: TGTGCCAGCAGCTGGGACAGGAATGAAAAACTGTTTTTT; CDR3 protein: CASSWDRNEKLFF
V gene: TRBV7-9; J gene: TRBJ1-2; D gene: -; clone size: -; CDR3 length: 14; CDR3 DNA: TGTGCCAGCAGCTCGGACAGCCTTGACTATGGCTACACCTTC; CDR3 protein: CASSSDSLDYGYTF
V gene: TRBV12-3/TRBV12-4; J gene: TRBJ1-1; D gene: -; clone size: once; CDR3 length: 13; CDR3 DNA: TGTGCCAGCAGTCTAACGGTGGACACTGAAGCTTTCTTT; CDR3 protein: CASSLTVDTEAFF
V gene: TRBV20-1; J gene: TRBJ2-5; D gene: -; clone size: -; CDR3 length: 11; CDR3 DNA: TGCAGTGCTAGACCGGGAGAGACCCAGTACTTC; CDR3 protein: CSARPGETQYF
V gene: TRBV4-3; J gene: TRBJ2-1; D gene: TRBD2; clone size: -; CDR3 length: 16; CDR3 DNA: TGCGCCAGCAGCCAAGACGCTAGCGGGGTCGCCTATGAGCAGTTCTTC; CDR3 protein: CASSQDASGVAYEQFF
V gene: TRBV4-3; J gene: TRBJ2-7; D gene: TRBD1; clone size: -; CDR3 length: 16; CDR3 DNA: TGCGCCAGCAGCCAGTCTGGGACAGGGGAAACCTACGAGCAGTACTTC; CDR3 protein: CASSQSGTGETYEQYF
V gene: TRBV4-2; J gene: TRBJ1-2; D gene: TRBD1; clone size: once; CDR3 length: 15; CDR3 DNA: TGTGCCAGCAGCCGCACAGGGGGCGATTTCCATGGCTACACCTTC; CDR3 protein: CASSRTGGDFHGYTF
V gene: TRBV4-3; J gene: TRBJ2-7; D gene: -; clone size: -; CDR3 length: 15; CDR3 DNA: TGCGCCAGCAGCCAAGACGCTAGTACGTTATACGAGCAGTACTTC; CDR3 protein: CASSQDASTLYEQYF
V gene: TRBV5-1; J gene: TRBJ2-1; D gene: TRBD2; clone size: -; CDR3 length: 16; CDR3 DNA: TGCGCCAGCAGCGGGTCGCGGGGGGGCCTTTGGAATGAGCAGTTCTTC; CDR3 protein: CASSGSRGGLWNEQFF
V gene: TRBV5-8; J gene: TRBJ1-1; D gene: -; clone size: -; CDR3 length: 15; CDR3 DNA: TGTGCCAGCAGCTTGGAAGGGAACCGGGGCACTGAAGCTTTCTTT; CDR3 protein: CASSLEGNRGTEAFF
V gene: TRBV6-1; J gene: TRBJ1-2; D gene: TRBD1; clone size: few; CDR3 length: 16; CDR3 DNA: TGTGCCAGCAGTGATCGGGACAGGGGATCGTATTATGGCTACACCTTC; CDR3 protein: CASSDRDRGSYYGYTF
V gene: TRBV7-2; J gene: TRBJ2-3; D gene: TRBD2; clone size: -; CDR3 length: 14; CDR3 DNA: TGTGCCAGCAGCTTGGGGACTAGTGGGGATACGCAGTATTTT; CDR3 protein: CASSLGTSGDTQYF
V gene: TRBV3-1/TRBV3-2; J gene: TRBJ2-7; D gene: TRBD2; clone size: once; CDR3 length: 14; CDR3 DNA: TGTGCCAGTACCACAGCGGGGGGGCCGAGGGAGCAGTACTTC; CDR3 protein: CASTTAGGPREQYF
V gene: TRBV7-3; J gene: TRBJ2-5; D gene: -; clone size: -; CDR3 length: 15; CDR3 DNA: TGTGCCAGCAGCCTAAATCAGGGACTGGGAGAGACCCAGTACTTC; CDR3 protein: CASSLNQGLGETQYF
V gene: TRBV2; J gene: TRBJ1-2; D gene: -; clone size: -; CDR3 length: 13; CDR3 DNA: TGTGCCAGCAAACCGGGAGGGGGCTATGGCTACACCTTC; CDR3 protein: CASKPGGGYGYTF
V gene: TRBV9; J gene: TRBJ2-3; D gene: -; clone size: -; CDR3 length: 14; CDR3 DNA: TGTGCCAGCAGCTCTCGGACAGCCACAGATACGCAGTATTTT; CDR3 protein: CASSSRTATDTQYF
V gene: TRBV5-8; J gene: TRBJ2-7; D gene: -; clone size: -; CDR3 length: 16; CDR3 DNA: TGTGCCAGCAGCTTGGACGGGCGGGTAGTGACCTACGAGCAGTACTTC; CDR3 protein: CASSLDGRVVTYEQYF